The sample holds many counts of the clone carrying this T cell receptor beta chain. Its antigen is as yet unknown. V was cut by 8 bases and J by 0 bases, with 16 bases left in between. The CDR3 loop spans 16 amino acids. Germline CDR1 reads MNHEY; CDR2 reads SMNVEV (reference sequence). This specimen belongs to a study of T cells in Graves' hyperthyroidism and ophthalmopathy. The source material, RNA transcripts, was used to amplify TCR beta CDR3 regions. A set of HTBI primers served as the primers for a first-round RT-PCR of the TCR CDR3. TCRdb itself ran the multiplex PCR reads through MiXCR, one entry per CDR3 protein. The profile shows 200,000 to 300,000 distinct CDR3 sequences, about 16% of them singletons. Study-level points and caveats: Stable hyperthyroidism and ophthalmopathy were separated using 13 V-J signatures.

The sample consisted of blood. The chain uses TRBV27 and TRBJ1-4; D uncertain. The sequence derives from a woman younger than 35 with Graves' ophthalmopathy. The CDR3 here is CASRGRETATNEKLFF. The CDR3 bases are TGTGCCAGCCGAGGTCGGGAAACTGCAACTAATGAAAAACTGTTTTTT.